The 15 T cell receptor beta chains below all came from one sample that was sequenced in a study of sequential checkpoint blockade in melanoma. Measured with immunoSEQ multiplex PCR; TCRdb has only the in-frame clones, and not every one. The table shows more than 6,500 clones, with approximately 30% occurring only once. Treatment indicated: randomized to nivolumab then ipilimumab (arm A) or the reverse (arm B). The input for sequencing was tumor tissue (inferred from file names), taken from a patient given nivolumab and ipilimumab in sequence. These receptors were taken from a human donor with melanoma.

Regarding this clone: The junction differs from germline at one of its ends, possibly a read error. The gene calls are TRBV7-6 and TRBJ2-5; TRBD1 matches at 7 bases. This CDR3 contains 17 residues. CDR1 is SGHVS, CDR2 FNYEAQ, per germline. DNA for the CDR3: TGTGCCAGAAGCTTGGCCCCTACCGGGACAGCTGGTTGGACCCAGTACTTC. Protein product: CARSLAPTGTAGWTQYF.

The genes are TRBV25-1 and TRBJ1-4, with D perhaps matching TRBD1 (5 bases). Deletions cut 7 bases from V and 8 bases from J, with 17 bases between. Germline loops: CDR1 MGHDK, CDR2 SYGVNS. This CDR3 has 14 amino acids. The CDR3 loop reads CASTPWGEGEKLFF. In nucleotides, the CDR3 is TGTGCCAGCACCCCCTGGGGTGAGGGGGAAAAACTGTTTTTT.

The gene calls are TRBV6-8 and TRBJ2-7, with D maybe TRBD2 (5 bases). Trimming left V 5 bases short and J 0 bases short, with 11 bases between. CDR3 size: 14 residues. Germline V lookup: CDR1 MNHGY, CDR2 SAAAGT. CDR3 nucleotides: TGTGCCAGCAGTGATCCGGGAAGCTCCTACGAGCAGTACTTC. Translated, it gives CASSDPGSSYEQYF.

There are a few counts of this clone. V usage is TRBV30 and J usage is TRBJ2-7; 9 nucleotides match TRBD1. Germline V gives CDR1 GTSNPN, CDR2 SVGIG (reference sequence). The CDR3 contains 13 residues. V lost 2 bases, J lost 3 bases, and 2 bases stayed unmatched. DNA for the CDR3: TGTGCCTGGAGTAGGGGACAGGGCTACGAGCAGTACTTC. It is translated as CAWSRGQGYEQYF.

The chain couples TRBV11-3 to TRBJ1-6; 7 bases are shared with TRBD1. V lost 4 bases and J lost 2; bases outside the gene matches: 2. The CDR3 runs 15 residues. Looked up from germline, CDR1 is SGHNT and CDR2 is YENEEA. This CDR3 reads CASSWGTAYNSPLHF. CDR3 DNA sequence: TGTGCCAGCAGCTGGGGGACAGCCTATAATTCACCCCTCCACTTT.

The rearrangement links TRBV12-2 to TRBJ1-2; whether TRBD1, the table's D call, matches the DNA was not checked. TRBV12-2 corresponds to a pseudogene. CDR3 length equals 15 residues. In DNA form, the CDR3 reads TGTGCCATCCACTCGGGGACAGGGGGCGTCTATGGCTACACCTTC. Its protein is CAIHSGTGGVYGYTF.

The V gene is TRBV14, the J gene TRBJ1-3; possibly TRBD1 for D (5 bases). Per germline, CDR1 SGHDN and CDR2 FVKESK. The CDR3 runs to 12 residues. Trimming left V 3 bases short and J 11 bases short, with 11 bases between. The CDR3 here is CASSHWGEAIYF. CDR3 nucleotides: TGTGCCAGCAGCCACTGGGGGGAGGCCATATATTTT.

This clone has only a few counts. The chain uses TRBV19 and TRBJ1-2; D is uncertain. There are 13 residues in the CDR3. Germline V gives CDR1 LNHDA, CDR2 SQIVND (reference sequence). Trimming shortened V by 5 bases and J by 2 bases, and 9 bases separated the two germline ends. The CDR3 DNA reads as TGTGCCAGTAGTCTAGCGGGGAACTATGGCTACACCTTC. As protein: CASSLAGNYGYTF.

V and J are TRBV5-1 and TRBJ2-5; possibly TRBD2 for D (5 bases). This CDR3 region has 15 residues. Germline values: CDR1 SGHRS, CDR2 YFSETQ. V lost 2 bases and J lost 5, with 16 bases in between. This CDR3 reads CASSFGPSSGETQYF. CDR3 nucleotides: TGCGCCAGCAGCTTCGGGCCCAGCTCGGGGGAGACCCAGTACTTC. Together with reference TRBV5-1 and TRBJ2-5, the CDR3 gives the full variable domain: KAGVTQTPRYLIKTRGQQVTLSCSPISGHRSVSWYQQTPGQGLQFLFEYFSETQRNKGNFPGRFSGRQFSNSRSEMNVSTLELGDSALYLCASSFGPSSGETQYFGPGTRLLVL.

This sequence joins TRBV6-8 and TRBJ1-1; the D gene is possibly TRBD1 (5 bases). V was pared by 6 bases and J by 7 bases, with 15 bases between. The germline V gene has CDR1 MNHGY and CDR2 SAAAGT. The CDR3 spans 13 residues. DNA for the CDR3: TGTGCCAGCAGGACAGCACCAGACTTTGAAGCTTTCTTT. Its protein product is CASRTAPDFEAFF.

The chain joins TRBV16 to TRBJ2-5; D is unclear. V dropped 1 base and J dropped 2 bases, with 8 bases sitting between them. This CDR3 has 14 residues. Germline assignment: CDR1 KGHSY and CDR2 FQNENV. CDR3 sequence reads: CASSQWAEQETQYF. Here the CDR3 DNA reads TGTGCCAGCAGCCAATGGGCGGAACAAGAGACCCAGTACTTC.

This chain connects TRBV19 to TRBJ2-5; D is possibly TRBD1 or TRBD2 (5 bases each). Trimming pared 6 bases from V and 5 bases from J, leaving 10 bases between. The CDR3 totals 12 residues. Germline CDR1 LNHDA, CDR2 SQIVND (reference sequence). The CDR3 is CASRRDEETQYF. CDR3 coding DNA: TGTGCCAGTAGGAGGGACGAGGAGACCCAGTACTTC.

The gene calls are TRBV9 and TRBJ2-1; perhaps D is TRBD1 or TRBD2 (5 bases each). The CDR3 is made up of 16 amino acids. Germline V CDR1 and CDR2: SGDLS, YYNGEE. V lost 1 base to trimming and J lost 4 bases, with 15 bases between them. As DNA, the CDR3 is TGTGCCAGCAGCGTAATTGGGACCGAGGGTTACAATGAGCAGTTCTTC. Translating gives CASSVIGTEGYNEQFF.

The chain recombines TRBV5-1 with TRBJ1-1, with D possibly being TRBD1 (6 bases). The CDR3 has 14 residues. The V end was cut by 6 bases, the J end by 6 bases, with 18 bases between. In germline, CDR1 is SGHRS, CDR2 YFSETQ. CDR3 in DNA: TGCGCCAGCACACAGGGAGGGTGGGGGGCTGAAGCTTTCTTT. Its protein product is CASTQGGWGAEAFF.

V gene TRBV6-8 combines with J gene TRBJ1-4, with no clear D. V lost 4 bases, J lost 3 bases, and 9 bases lay in between. The CDR3 covers 14 residues. CDR1 is MNHGY and CDR2 is SAAAGT in the germline V gene. The CDR3 here is CASSWKSSNEKLFF. Here the CDR3 DNA reads TGTGCCAGCAGTTGGAAGAGTTCTAATGAAAAACTGTTTTTT.